This TCR beta chain was observed in a study of blood T cell repertoires in COVID-19. The wider study: Spain, Italy and the United States supplied samples that represented acute and convalescent COVID-19. PBMCs, B-cell-depleted T cells, or T cells provided the cDNA or gDNA that made up the material.

This clone has a handful of counts. As handled by the study authors: By means of reference gene primer amplification, nucleated cell counts were estimated. Clones were read by immunoSEQ multiplex PCR, and TCRdb kept only the in-frame ones, dropping some. V and J calls and clone size come straight from that table; D and trimming were deduced from the DNA. The sample shows about 400,000 clones, around 89% of them seen only once. The material sequenced was peripheral blood. This TCR was recovered from a woman aged 30 to 39 with acute or convalescent COVID-19.

The CDR3 nucleotides are TGCGCCAGCAGCTTGAACAGGGGTACAACTAATGAAAAACTGTTTTTT. Its translation: CASSLNRGTTNEKLFF. This rearrangement joins TRBV5-1 to TRBJ1-4; TRBD1 aligns across 7 bases. In germline, CDR1 is SGHRS, CDR2 YFSETQ. Germline trimming cut 1 base from V and 0 bases from J; bases unmatched to any gene: 3. This CDR3 comprises 16 residues.